This T cell receptor (beta chain) was sequenced during a study of OX40 agonist ivuxolimab in advanced cancers. Study information: A mean age of 60 years, range roughly 23 to 85, was recorded, and 80% to 90% were male.

Sequencing used immunoSEQ multiplex PCR; TCRdb keeps in-frame clones, though not all of them. The repertoire holds around 34,000 clones, with approximately 80% as singletons. The receptor's source is an adult with an advanced solid tumor such as melanoma, head and neck, liver or kidney cancer. The starting material was CD4+ or CD8+ T cells sorted from blood, obtained in a trial of the OX40 agonist ivuxolimab.

CDR3 sequence reads: CASSVDPDVSGGAFNTIYF. In nucleotides, the CDR3 is TGTGCCAGCAGCGTAGACCCTGATGTGTCAGGGGGCGCTTTCAACACCATATATTTT. The V gene is TRBV9, the J gene TRBJ1-3, with TRBD1 matching over 8 bases. The CDR3 length is 19 residues. V gave up 0 bases and J gave up 7 bases; unmatched junction bases: 18. Germline lookup yields CDR1 SGDLS and CDR2 YYNGEE.